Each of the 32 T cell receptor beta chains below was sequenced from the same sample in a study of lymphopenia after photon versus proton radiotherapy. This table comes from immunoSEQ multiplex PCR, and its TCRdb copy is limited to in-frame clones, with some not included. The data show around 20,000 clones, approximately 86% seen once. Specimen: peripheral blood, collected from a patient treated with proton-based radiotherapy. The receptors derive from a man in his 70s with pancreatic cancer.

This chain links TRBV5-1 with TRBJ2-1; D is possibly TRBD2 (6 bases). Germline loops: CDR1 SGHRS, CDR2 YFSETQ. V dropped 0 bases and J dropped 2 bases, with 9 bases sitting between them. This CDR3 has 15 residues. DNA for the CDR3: TGCGCCAGCAGCTTGGAGGTAGCGGCCTACAATGAGCAGTTCTTC. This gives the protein CASSLEVAAYNEQFF.

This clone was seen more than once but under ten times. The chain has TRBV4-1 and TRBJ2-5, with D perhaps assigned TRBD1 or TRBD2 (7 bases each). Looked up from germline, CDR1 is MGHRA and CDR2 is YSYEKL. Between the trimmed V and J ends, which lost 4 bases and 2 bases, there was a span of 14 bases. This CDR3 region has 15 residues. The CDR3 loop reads CASSLQGGGQETQYF. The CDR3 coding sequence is TGCGCCAGCAGCCTCCAGGGGGGAGGGCAAGAGACCCAGTACTTC.

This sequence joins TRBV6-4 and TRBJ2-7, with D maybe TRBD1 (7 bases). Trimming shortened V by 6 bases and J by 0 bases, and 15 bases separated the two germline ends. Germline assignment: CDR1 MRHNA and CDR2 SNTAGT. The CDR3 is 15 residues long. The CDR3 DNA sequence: TGTGCCAGCAGGGGGGGACAGTTCTACTCCTACGAGCAGTACTTC. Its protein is CASRGGQFYSYEQYF.

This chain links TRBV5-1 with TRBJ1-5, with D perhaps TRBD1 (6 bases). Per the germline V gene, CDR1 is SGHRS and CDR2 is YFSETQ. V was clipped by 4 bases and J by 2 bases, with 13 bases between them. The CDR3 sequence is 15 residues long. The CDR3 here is CASSPNSGGNQPQHF. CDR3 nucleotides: TGCGCCAGCAGCCCTAACTCAGGGGGCAATCAGCCCCAGCATTTT.

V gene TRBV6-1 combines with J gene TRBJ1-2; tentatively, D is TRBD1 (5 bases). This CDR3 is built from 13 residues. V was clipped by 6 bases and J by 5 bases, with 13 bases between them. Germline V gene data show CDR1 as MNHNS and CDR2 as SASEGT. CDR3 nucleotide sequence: TGTGCCAGCAGACCCGGGACGGATTATGGCTACACCTTC. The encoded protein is CASRPGTDYGYTF.

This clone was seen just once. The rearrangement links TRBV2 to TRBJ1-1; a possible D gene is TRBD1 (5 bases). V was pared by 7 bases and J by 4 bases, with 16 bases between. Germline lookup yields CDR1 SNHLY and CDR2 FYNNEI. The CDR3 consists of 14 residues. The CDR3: CASNSGSGGTEAFF. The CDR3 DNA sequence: TGTGCCAGCAACAGCGGGAGTGGGGGCACTGAAGCTTTCTTT.

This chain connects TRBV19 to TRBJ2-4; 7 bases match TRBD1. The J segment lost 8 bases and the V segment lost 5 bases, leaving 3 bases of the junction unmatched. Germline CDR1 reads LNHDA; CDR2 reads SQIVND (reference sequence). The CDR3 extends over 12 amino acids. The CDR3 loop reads CASSADRDIQYF. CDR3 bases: TGTGCCAGTAGTGCAGACAGGGACATTCAGTACTTC.

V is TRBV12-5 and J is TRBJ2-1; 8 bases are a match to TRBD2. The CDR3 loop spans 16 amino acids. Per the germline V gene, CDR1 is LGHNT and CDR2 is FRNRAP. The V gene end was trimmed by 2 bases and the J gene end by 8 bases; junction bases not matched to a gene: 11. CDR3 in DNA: TGTGCTAGTGGTTTGCCCTATGGACTAGCTGGGGATGAGCAGTTCTTC. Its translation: CASGLPYGLAGDEQFF.

DNA of the CDR3: TGTGCCAGCAGCTTGGGGCTGCTTGCTGAAGCTTTCTTT. The encoded protein is CASSLGLLAEAFF. The gene calls are TRBV7-9 and TRBJ1-1; D possibly corresponds to TRBD1 (5 bases). Germline values: CDR1 SEHNR, CDR2 FQNEAQ (reference sequence). This CDR3 comprises 13 residues. V was cut by 3 bases and J by 6 bases, with 11 bases left in between.

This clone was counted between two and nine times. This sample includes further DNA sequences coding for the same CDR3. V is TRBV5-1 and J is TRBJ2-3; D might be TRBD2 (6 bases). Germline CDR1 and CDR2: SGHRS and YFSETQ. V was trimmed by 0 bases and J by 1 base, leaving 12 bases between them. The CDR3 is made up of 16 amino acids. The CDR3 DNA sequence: TGCGCCAGCAGCTTGGGGGACGGGGGAGGCACAGATACGCAGTATTTT. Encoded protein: CASSLGDGGGTDTQYF.

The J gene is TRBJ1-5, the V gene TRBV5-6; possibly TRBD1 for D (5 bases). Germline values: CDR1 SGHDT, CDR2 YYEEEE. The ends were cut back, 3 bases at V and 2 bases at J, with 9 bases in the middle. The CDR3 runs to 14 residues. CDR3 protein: CASSSGYGNQPQHF. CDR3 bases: TGTGCCAGCAGCTCAGGGTATGGCAATCAGCCCCAGCATTTT. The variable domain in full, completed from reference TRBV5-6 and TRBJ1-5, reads DAGVTQSPTHLIKTRGQQVTLRCSPKSGHDTVSWYQQALGQGPQFIFQYYEEEERQRGNFPDRFSGHQFPNYSSELNVNALLLGDSALYLCASSSGYGNQPQHFGDGTRLSIL.

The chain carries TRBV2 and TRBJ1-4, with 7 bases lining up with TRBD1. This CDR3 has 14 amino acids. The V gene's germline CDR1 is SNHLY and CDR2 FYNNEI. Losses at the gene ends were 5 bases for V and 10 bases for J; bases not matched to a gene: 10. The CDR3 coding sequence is TGTGCCAGCAGTCGGGACAGAGGAGCGTTAAAACTGTTTTTT. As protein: CASSRDRGALKLFF.

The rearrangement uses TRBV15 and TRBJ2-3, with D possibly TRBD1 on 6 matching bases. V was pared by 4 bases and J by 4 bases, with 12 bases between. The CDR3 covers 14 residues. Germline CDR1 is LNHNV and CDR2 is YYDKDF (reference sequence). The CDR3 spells CATSKNRVSDTQYF. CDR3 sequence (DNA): TGTGCCACCAGCAAGAACAGGGTATCAGATACGCAGTATTTT.

The CDR3 DNA sequence: TGTGCCAGCAGCTTAGTCGGGGGCCCTAGCGACAGGTACAATGAGCAGTTCTTC. This translates into CASSLVGGPSDRYNEQFF. The chain links TRBV11-1 to TRBJ2-1; D tentatively fits TRBD1 or TRBD2 (6 bases each). This CDR3 has 18 amino acids. V was shortened by 1 base and J by 4 bases, with 20 bases between the two germline ends. Germline V gene sequence: CDR1 SGHAT, CDR2 FQDESV (reference sequence).

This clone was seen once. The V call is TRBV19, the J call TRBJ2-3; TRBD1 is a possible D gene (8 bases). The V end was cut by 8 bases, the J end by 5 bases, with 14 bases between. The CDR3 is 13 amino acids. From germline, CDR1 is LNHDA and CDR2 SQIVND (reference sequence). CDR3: CASAQGGGDTQYF. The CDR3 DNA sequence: TGTGCCAGTGCACAGGGGGGGGGAGATACGCAGTATTTT.

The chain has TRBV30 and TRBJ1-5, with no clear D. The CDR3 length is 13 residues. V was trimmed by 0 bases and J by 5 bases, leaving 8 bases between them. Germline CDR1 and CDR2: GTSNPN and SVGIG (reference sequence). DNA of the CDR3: TGTGCCTGGAGTGTAGGGTTCGATCAGCCCCAGCATTTT. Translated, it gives CAWSVGFDQPQHF.

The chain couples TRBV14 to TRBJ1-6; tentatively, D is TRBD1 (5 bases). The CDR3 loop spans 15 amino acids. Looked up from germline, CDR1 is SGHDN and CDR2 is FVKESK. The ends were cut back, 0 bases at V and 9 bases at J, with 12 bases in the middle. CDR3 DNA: TGTGCCAGCAGCCAAGAAGGAGGGAGGGGTTCACCCCTCCACTTT. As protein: CASSQEGGRGSPLHF.

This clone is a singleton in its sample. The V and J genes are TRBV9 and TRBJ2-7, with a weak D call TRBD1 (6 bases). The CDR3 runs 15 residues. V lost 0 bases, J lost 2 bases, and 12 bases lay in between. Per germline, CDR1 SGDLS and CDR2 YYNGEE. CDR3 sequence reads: CASSVGQASPYEQYF. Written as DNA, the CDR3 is TGTGCCAGCAGCGTAGGACAGGCTTCACCCTACGAGCAGTACTTC.

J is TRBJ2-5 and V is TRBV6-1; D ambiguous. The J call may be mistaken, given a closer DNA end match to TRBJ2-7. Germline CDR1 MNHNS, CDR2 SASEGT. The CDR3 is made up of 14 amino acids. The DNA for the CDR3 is TGTGCCAGCAGTGAAGAGGCCCCGACCTACGAGCAGTACTTC. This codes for CASSEEAPTYEQYF.

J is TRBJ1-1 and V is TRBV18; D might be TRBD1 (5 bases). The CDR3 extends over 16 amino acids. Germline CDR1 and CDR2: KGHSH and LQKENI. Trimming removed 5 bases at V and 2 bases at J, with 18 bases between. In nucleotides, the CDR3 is TGTGCCAGCTCAAATACCCGGACAACCCTAAACACTGAAGCTTTCTTT. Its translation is CASSNTRTTLNTEAFF.

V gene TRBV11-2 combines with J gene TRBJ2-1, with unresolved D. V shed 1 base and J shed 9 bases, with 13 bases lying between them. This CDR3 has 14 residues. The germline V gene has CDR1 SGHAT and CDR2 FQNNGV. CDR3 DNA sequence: TGTGCCAGCAGCTTAGGCACGACTGGTATTGAGCAGTTCTTC. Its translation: CASSLGTTGIEQFF.

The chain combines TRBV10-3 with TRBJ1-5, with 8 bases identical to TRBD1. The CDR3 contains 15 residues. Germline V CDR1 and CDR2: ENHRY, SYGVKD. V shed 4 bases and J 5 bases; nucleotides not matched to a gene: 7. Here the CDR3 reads CAISGGTGPDQPQHF. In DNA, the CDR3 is TGTGCCATCAGTGGAGGGACAGGCCCGGATCAGCCCCAGCATTTT.

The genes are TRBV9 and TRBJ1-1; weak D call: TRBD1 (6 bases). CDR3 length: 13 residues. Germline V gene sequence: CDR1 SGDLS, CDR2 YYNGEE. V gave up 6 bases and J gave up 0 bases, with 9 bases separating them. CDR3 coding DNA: TGTGCCAGCAACAGGGACTTGAACACTGAAGCTTTCTTT. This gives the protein CASNRDLNTEAFF.

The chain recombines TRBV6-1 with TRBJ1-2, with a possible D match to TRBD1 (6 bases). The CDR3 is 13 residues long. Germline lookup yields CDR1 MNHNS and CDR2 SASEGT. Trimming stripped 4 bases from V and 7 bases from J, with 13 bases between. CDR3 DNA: TGTGCCAGCAGTGCGGTCAGGGGAGGTGGCTACACCTTC. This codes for CASSAVRGGGYTF.

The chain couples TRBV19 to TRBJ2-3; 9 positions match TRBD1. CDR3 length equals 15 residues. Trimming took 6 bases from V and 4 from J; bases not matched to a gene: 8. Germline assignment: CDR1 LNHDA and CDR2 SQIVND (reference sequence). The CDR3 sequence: CASRPTRDRADTQYF. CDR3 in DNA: TGTGCCAGTAGGCCCACACGGGACAGGGCAGATACGCAGTATTTT.

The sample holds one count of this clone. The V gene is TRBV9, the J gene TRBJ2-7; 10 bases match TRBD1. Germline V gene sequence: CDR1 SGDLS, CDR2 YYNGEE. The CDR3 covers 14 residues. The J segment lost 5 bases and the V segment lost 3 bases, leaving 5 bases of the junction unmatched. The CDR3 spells CASSDGTGVDEQYF. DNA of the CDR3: TGTGCCAGCAGCGACGGGACAGGGGTTGACGAGCAGTACTTC.

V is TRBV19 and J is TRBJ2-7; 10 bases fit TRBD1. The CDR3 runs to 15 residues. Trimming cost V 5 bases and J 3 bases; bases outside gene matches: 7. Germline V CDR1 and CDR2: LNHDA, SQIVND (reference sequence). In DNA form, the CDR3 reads TGTGCCAGTAGTGCGAGACAGGGGGCCAACTACGAGCAGTACTTC. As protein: CASSARQGANYEQYF. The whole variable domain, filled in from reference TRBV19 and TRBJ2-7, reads DGGITQSPKYLFRKEGQNVTLSCEQNLNHDAMYWYRQDPGQGLRLIYYSQIVNDFQKGDIAEGYSVSREKKESFPLTVTSAQKNPTAFYLCASSARQGANYEQYFGPGTRLTVT.

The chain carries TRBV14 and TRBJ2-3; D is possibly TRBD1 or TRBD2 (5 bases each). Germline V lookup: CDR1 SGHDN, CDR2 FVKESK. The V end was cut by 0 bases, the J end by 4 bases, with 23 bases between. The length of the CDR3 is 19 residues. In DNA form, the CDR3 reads TGTGCCAGCAGCCAAGAACTCGGGGATAGCAGGGAAAGGGCAGATACGCAGTATTTT. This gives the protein CASSQELGDSRERADTQYF.

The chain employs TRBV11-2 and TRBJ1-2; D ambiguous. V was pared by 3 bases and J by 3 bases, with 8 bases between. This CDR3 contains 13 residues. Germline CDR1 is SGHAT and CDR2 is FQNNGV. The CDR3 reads CASSFASHYGYTF. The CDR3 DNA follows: TGTGCCAGCAGCTTTGCCAGCCACTATGGCTACACCTTC.

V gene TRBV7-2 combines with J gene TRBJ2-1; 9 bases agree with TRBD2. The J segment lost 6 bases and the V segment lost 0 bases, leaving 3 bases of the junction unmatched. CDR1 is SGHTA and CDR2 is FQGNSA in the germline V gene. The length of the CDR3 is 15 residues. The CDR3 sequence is CASSLASGSGNEQFF. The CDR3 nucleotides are TGTGCCAGCAGCTTAGCTAGCGGGAGTGGCAATGAGCAGTTCTTC.

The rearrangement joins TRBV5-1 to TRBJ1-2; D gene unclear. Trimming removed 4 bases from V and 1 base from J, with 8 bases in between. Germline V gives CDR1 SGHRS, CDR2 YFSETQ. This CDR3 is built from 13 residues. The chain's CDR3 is CASSPDNNYGYTF. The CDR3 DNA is TGCGCCAGCAGCCCTGACAATAACTATGGCTACACCTTC.

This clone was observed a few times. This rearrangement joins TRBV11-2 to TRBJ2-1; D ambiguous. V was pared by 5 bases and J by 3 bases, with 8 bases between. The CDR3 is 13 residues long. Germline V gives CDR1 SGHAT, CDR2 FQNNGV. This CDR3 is CASSPIGYNEQFF. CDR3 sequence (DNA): TGTGCCAGCAGCCCCATTGGCTACAATGAGCAGTTCTTC.